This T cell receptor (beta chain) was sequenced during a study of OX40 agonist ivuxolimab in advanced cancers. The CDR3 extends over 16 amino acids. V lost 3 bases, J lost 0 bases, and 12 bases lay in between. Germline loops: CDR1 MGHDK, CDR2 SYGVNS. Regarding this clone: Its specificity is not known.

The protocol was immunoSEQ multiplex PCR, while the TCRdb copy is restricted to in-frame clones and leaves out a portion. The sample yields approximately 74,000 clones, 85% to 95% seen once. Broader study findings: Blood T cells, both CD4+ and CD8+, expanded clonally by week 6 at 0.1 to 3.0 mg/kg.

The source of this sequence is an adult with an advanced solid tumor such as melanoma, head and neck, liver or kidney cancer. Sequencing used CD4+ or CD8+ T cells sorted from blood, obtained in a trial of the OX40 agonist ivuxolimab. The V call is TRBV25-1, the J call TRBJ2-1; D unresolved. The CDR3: CASSDHGPGSYNEQFF. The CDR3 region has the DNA TGTGCCAGCAGTGACCATGGTCCCGGCTCCTACAATGAGCAGTTCTTC.